This T cell receptor (beta chain) was captured in a study of blood T cell repertoires in COVID-19. About the study: Samples came from the United States, Italy and Spain, spanning acute and convalescent COVID-19.

Sequenced by immunoSEQ multiplex PCR; TCRdb stores in-frame clones only, minus some. In the table there are about 67,000 clones, more than 75% of which are singletons. This TCR was sampled from a man between 45 and 60 years old with active COVID-19. The specimen was peripheral blood.

CDR3 DNA: TGTGCCTGGCCGGGGGTGTCTCTAGCCAAAAACATTCAGTACTTC. Protein: CAWPGVSLAKNIQYF. This chain connects TRBV30 to TRBJ2-4; D perhaps matches TRBD2 (6 bases). CDR1 GTSNPN and CDR2 SVGIG come from the germline V gene (reference sequence). V lost 5 bases and J 0 bases, leaving 14 bases between the germline ends. The CDR3 extends over 15 amino acids.